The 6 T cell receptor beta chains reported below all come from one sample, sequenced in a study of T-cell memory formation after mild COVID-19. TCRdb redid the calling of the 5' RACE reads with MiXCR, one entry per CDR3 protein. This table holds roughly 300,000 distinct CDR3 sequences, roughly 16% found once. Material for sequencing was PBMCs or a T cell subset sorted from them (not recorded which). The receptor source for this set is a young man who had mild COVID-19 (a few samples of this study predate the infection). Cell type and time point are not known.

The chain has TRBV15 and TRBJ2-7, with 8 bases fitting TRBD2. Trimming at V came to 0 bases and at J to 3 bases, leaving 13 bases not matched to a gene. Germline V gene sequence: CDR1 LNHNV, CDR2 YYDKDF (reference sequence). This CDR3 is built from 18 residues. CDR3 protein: CATSRDPMVVAGYYEQYF. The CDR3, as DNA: TGTGCCACCAGCAGAGATCCTATGGTGGTAGCGGGGTACTACGAGCAGTACTTC.

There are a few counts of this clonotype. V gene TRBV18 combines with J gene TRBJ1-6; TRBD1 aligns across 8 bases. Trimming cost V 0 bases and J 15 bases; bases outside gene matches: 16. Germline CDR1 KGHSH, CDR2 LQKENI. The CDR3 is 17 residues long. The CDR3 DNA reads TGTGCCAGCTCACCACCGGAATCGACAGGGGCCATCATACGCCTCCACTTT. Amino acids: CASSPPESTGAIIRLHF.

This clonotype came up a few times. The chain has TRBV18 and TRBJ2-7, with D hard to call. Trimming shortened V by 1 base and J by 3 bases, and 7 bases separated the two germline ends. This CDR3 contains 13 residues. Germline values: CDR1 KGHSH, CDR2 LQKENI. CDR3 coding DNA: TGTGCCAGCTCACCACAGGGAAGCTACGAGCAGTACTTC. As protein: CASSPQGSYEQYF.

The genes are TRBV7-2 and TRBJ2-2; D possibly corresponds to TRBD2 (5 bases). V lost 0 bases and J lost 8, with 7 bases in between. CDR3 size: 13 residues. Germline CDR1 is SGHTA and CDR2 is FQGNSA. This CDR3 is CASSLARGGELFF. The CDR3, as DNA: TGTGCCAGCAGCTTAGCGCGAGGGGGGGAGCTGTTTTTT. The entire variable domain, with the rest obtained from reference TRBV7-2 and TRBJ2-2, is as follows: GAGVSQSPSNKVTEKGKDVELRCDPISGHTALYWYRQSLGQGLEFLIYFQGNSAPDKSGLPSDRFSAERTGGSVSTLTIQRTQQEDSAVYLCASSLARGGELFFGEGSRLTVL.

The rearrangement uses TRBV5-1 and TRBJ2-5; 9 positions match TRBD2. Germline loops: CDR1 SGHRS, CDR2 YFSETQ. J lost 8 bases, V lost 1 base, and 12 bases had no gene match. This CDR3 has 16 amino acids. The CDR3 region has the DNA TGCGCCAGCAGCTTGTCTAGCGGGGCGCCCTGGGGTACCCAGTACTTC. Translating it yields CASSLSSGAPWGTQYF.

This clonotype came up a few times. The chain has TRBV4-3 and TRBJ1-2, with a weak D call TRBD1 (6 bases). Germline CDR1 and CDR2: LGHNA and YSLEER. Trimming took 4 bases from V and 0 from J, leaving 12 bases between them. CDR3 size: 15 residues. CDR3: CASSPYEGANYGYTF. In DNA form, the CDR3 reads TGCGCCAGCAGCCCTTACGAGGGGGCTAACTATGGCTACACCTTC.